These 18 T cell receptor beta chains were sequenced from one sample in a study of OX40 agonist ivuxolimab in advanced cancers. Using immunoSEQ multiplex PCR, the repertoire was profiled, and TCRdb retains in-frame clones only, with some absent. The data contain some 100,000 clones, 90% to 95% of them singletons. The sample here was CD4+ or CD8+ T cells sorted from blood, taken in a trial of the OX40 agonist ivuxolimab. These receptors were collected from an adult with an advanced solid tumor such as melanoma, head and neck, liver or kidney cancer.

The J gene is TRBJ2-7, the V gene TRBV5-6, with 8 nucleotides matching TRBD1. The germline V gene encodes CDR1 SGHDT and CDR2 YYEEEE. The J segment lost 5 bases and the V segment lost 4 bases, leaving 11 bases of the junction unmatched. CDR3 length equals 15 residues. The CDR3 reads CASSPVGTGGHEQYF. CDR3 bases: TGTGCCAGCAGCCCGGTGGGGACAGGAGGGCACGAGCAGTACTTC.

This chain uses TRBV6-5 with TRBJ1-5; D gene ambiguous. V was clipped by 2 bases and J by 1 base, with 6 bases between them. CDR3 length equals 14 residues. Per the germline V gene, CDR1 is MNHEY and CDR2 is SVGAGI. The CDR3 DNA reads TGTGCCAGCAGTTACGATAACAGCAATCAGCCCCAGCATTTT. Translation gives CASSYDNSNQPQHF.

The rearrangement uses TRBV20-1 and TRBJ2-1; D not certain. The ends were cut back, 0 bases at V and 7 bases at J, with 4 bases in the middle. The CDR3 extends over 11 amino acids. Germline V lookup: CDR1 DFQATT, CDR2 SNEGSKA (reference sequence). DNA for the CDR3: TGCAGTGCTAGAGAAGGTAATGAGCAGTTCTTC. Protein sequence: CSAREGNEQFF.

This clone was detected once. This rearrangement joins TRBV27 to TRBJ1-4; unclear D gene. The germline V gene encodes CDR1 MNHEY and CDR2 SMNVEV (reference sequence). V lost 5 bases, J lost 0 bases, and 13 bases lay in between. The CDR3 runs to 16 residues. The CDR3 coding sequence is TGTGCCAGCAGTCCCCATCACAGACCAACTAATGAAAAACTGTTTTTT. Its protein product is CASSPHHRPTNEKLFF.

The DNA for the CDR3 is TGTGCCAGTATTCCGGGACAGTCGACCGGGGAGCTGTTTTTT. Encoded protein: CASIPGQSTGELFF. The chain carries TRBV11-3 and TRBJ2-2, with 7 positions matching TRBD1. CDR1 and CDR2 (germline): SGHNT, YENEEA. CDR3 length equals 14 residues. V gave up 9 bases and J gave up 5 bases; unmatched junction bases: 9.

The sample holds one count of this clone. The DNA of the CDR3 is TGCGCCAGCAGTGAGTACGGGGGTAGCTCCTACGAGCAGTACTTC. As protein: CASSEYGGSSYEQYF. The V and J genes are TRBV10-2 and TRBJ2-7, with D perhaps TRBD2 (6 bases). The CDR3 has 15 residues. Trimming shortened V by 1 base and J by 0 bases, and 10 bases separated the two germline ends. Per germline, CDR1 WSHSY and CDR2 SAAADI.

This chain links TRBV19 with TRBJ2-7, with D perhaps matching TRBD1 (5 bases). Trimming left V 4 bases short and J 4 bases short, with 17 bases between. The CDR3 sequence is 15 residues long. CDR1 is LNHDA, CDR2 SQIVND, per germline (reference sequence). CDR3: CASSTSGLGGYEQYF. The CDR3 DNA reads as TGTGCCAGTAGTACCTCAGGGTTGGGTGGATACGAGCAGTACTTC.

The J gene is TRBJ2-5, the V gene TRBV13; TRBD1 matches 8 bases. V lost 1 base to trimming and J lost 4 bases; unmatched junction nucleotides: 2. CDR1 is PRHDT and CDR2 is FYEKMQ in the germline V gene (reference sequence). CDR3 length: 14 residues. CDR3 sequence reads: CASSLVTGAETQYF. The CDR3 DNA reads TGTGCCAGCAGCTTAGTGACAGGGGCAGAGACCCAGTACTTC.

V is TRBV13 and J is TRBJ2-7, with 9 bases that match TRBD2. The CDR3 sequence is 17 residues long. Germline CDR1 is PRHDT and CDR2 is FYEKMQ (reference sequence). J lost 7 bases, V lost 0 bases, and 13 bases had no gene match. The CDR3 coding sequence is TGTGCCAGCAGCTTAGGGTCCAAAGCGGGAGGTTATGGAGAGCAGTACTTC. It codes for CASSLGSKAGGYGEQYF.

This rearrangement joins TRBV27 to TRBJ2-1; TRBD2 matches 11 bases. The CDR3 is 14 residues long. The V segment lost 5 bases and the J segment 7 bases; nucleotides outside the gene matches: 4. The germline gives CDR1 MNHEY, CDR2 SMNVEV (reference sequence). The CDR3 DNA follows: TGTGCCAGCAGTCCGGGACTAGCGGCGAATGAGCAGTTCTTC. Translating it yields CASSPGLAANEQFF.

V gene TRBV5-1 combines with J gene TRBJ1-2, with D possibly TRBD1 on 6 matching bases. CDR1 and CDR2 from the germline V gene are SGHRS and YFSETQ. The V end was cut by 2 bases, the J end by 6 bases, with 14 bases between. The CDR3 consists of 14 residues. The CDR3 coding sequence is TGCGCCAGCAGCTTAGGCCCACAGGGCGATGGCTACACCTTC. As protein: CASSLGPQGDGYTF.

The chain joins TRBV30 to TRBJ1-2; 7 bases line up with TRBD1. This CDR3 region has 13 residues. V was pared by 1 base and J by 7 bases, with 6 bases of the junction left unmatched. The germline V gene encodes CDR1 GTSNPN and CDR2 SVGIG (reference sequence). The CDR3 spells CAWSAGGTSGYTF. The CDR3 region has the DNA TGTGCCTGGAGTGCAGGGGGGACTAGTGGCTACACCTTC.

The CDR3 here is CASSIRRGETGSKGDTQYF. Here the CDR3 DNA reads TGTGCCAGTAGTATTAGGAGGGGGGAGACAGGGAGCAAGGGAGATACGCAGTATTTT. The J gene is TRBJ2-3, the V gene TRBV19, with D maybe TRBD1 (7 bases). The V gene lost 3 bases and the J gene lost 5 bases, with 27 bases spanning the gap. Per germline, CDR1 LNHDA and CDR2 SQIVND (reference sequence). This CDR3 comprises 19 residues.

The chain carries TRBV7-2 and TRBJ2-7; D is possibly TRBD1 or TRBD2 (5 bases each). This CDR3 spans 13 amino acids. CDR1 and CDR2 (germline): SGHTA, FQGNSA. Trimming pared 5 bases from V and 3 bases from J, leaving 11 bases between. As DNA, the CDR3 is TGTGCCAGCAGCCGCCGGGGCAACTACGAGCAGTACTTC. The encoded protein is CASSRRGNYEQYF.

The V and J genes are TRBV19 and TRBJ2-1, with 10 bases identical to TRBD2. Germline-derived CDR1 and CDR2 are LNHDA and SQIVND (reference sequence). This CDR3 contains 17 residues. Trimming removed 5 bases from V and 8 bases from J; junction bases left unmatched: 15. CDR3 nucleotide sequence: TGTGCCAGTAGTCCGCTTCTAGCGGGAGAATACCCCGATGAGCAGTTCTTC. This encodes CASSPLLAGEYPDEQFF.

The J gene is TRBJ2-2, the V gene TRBV7-6; TRBD2 is a possible D gene (6 bases). Germline V gives CDR1 SGHVS, CDR2 FNYEAQ. This CDR3 spans 14 amino acids. V lost 5 bases and J 3 bases, leaving 10 bases between the germline ends. Written as DNA, the CDR3 is TGTGCCAGCAGCCGGGAGCGGGACACCGGGGAGCTGTTTTTT. It encodes CASSRERDTGELFF.

The J gene is TRBJ2-1, the V gene TRBV7-6, with 8 bases that match TRBD2. The CDR3 is made up of 14 amino acids. CDR1 is SGHVS, CDR2 FNYEAQ, per germline. Trimming removed 3 bases from V and 5 bases from J; junction bases left unmatched: 3. The CDR3 DNA follows: TGTGCCAGCAGCTTTAGCGGGACGCACAATGAGCAGTTCTTC. Translating it yields CASSFSGTHNEQFF.

This chain joins TRBV4-3 and TRBJ1-5; D not resolved. The germline CDR1 and CDR2 sequences are LGHNA and YSLEER. The V end was cut by 1 base, the J end by 3 bases, with 10 bases between. The CDR3 totals 15 residues. CDR3 nucleotides: TGCGCCAGCAGCCAAGTAAACAGCTTCAATCAGCCCCAGCATTTT. Translating it yields CASSQVNSFNQPQHF.